These T cell receptor beta chains were read from a single sample in a study of response to subunit inactivated influenza vaccine. From the RT-PCR reads, TCRdb called clonotypes with MiXCR, one entry per CDR3 protein. The table records a few hundred thousand distinct CDR3 sequences, approximately 15% of them present only once. The material was PBMCs from blood, obtained about 13 days after vaccination. Receptors were obtained from a man in his fifties or sixties who received an inactivated influenza vaccine. The CDR3 runs from the conserved cysteine through the conserved F or W. The D gene is left open where the match is weak. Clone sizes are given selectively: once, few, many, or a class where the clone is expanded.

CDR3nt: TGCAGTGCTACTACCTCGGGAGGAGCCAATGAGCAGTTCTTC; CDR3aa: CSATTSGGANEQFF; abundance: NA; len: 14; d_gene: TRBD2; v_gene: TRBV20-1; j_gene: TRBJ2-1
CDR3nt: TGTGCCAGCAGTTACCGGGGACCGTTCTCTGGAAACACCATATATTTT; CDR3aa: CASSYRGPFSGNTIYF; abundance: NA; len: 16; d_gene: NA; v_gene: TRBV6-5; j_gene: TRBJ1-3
CDR3nt: TGCGCCAGCAGTTCCGGGACAGGGGGCTACACCGGGGAGCTGTTTTTT; CDR3aa: CASSSGTGGYTGELFF; abundance: few; len: 16; d_gene: TRBD1; v_gene: TRBV10-1; j_gene: TRBJ2-2
CDR3nt: TGCAGCGTGCAAAGACAGGGACGGGCGGCCTATGGCTACACCTTC; CDR3aa: CSVQRQGRAAYGYTF; abundance: few; len: 15; d_gene: TRBD1; v_gene: TRBV29-1; j_gene: TRBJ1-2
CDR3nt: TGTGCCAGCAGCCGTGAACAGGGTGGGAGGGAGACCCAGTACTTC; CDR3aa: CASSREQGGRETQYF; abundance: NA; len: 15; d_gene: NA; v_gene: TRBV4-2; j_gene: TRBJ2-5
CDR3nt: TGTGCCAGCAAAACAGGGAGTGAAGCTTTCTTT; CDR3aa: CASKTGSEAFF; abundance: NA; len: 11; d_gene: NA; v_gene: TRBV28; j_gene: TRBJ1-1
CDR3nt: TGCGCCAGCAGCTGGACGGTCACAGAGCAGTTCTTC; CDR3aa: CASSWTVTEQFF; abundance: many; len: 12; d_gene: NA; v_gene: TRBV5-1; j_gene: TRBJ2-1
CDR3nt: TGTGCCAGCAGCGCTATAGCGGGAGGGCCAACCGGGGAGCTGTTTTTT; CDR3aa: CASSAIAGGPTGELFF; abundance: few; len: 16; d_gene: TRBD2; v_gene: TRBV9; j_gene: TRBJ2-2
CDR3nt: TGTGCCACCAGCAGAGATTACCCCCCAGATACGCAGTATTTT; CDR3aa: CATSRDYPPDTQYF; abundance: NA; len: 14; d_gene: NA; v_gene: TRBV15; j_gene: TRBJ2-3
CDR3nt: TGTGCCAGCAGCCAAGATCGGAGGGGGAACACTGAAGCTTTCTTT; CDR3aa: CASSQDRRGNTEAFF; abundance: few; len: 15; d_gene: NA; v_gene: TRBV4-2; j_gene: TRBJ1-1
CDR3nt: TGTGCCATCAGTGACCCAGATACGCAGTATTTT; CDR3aa: CAISDPDTQYF; abundance: few; len: 11; d_gene: NA; v_gene: TRBV10-3; j_gene: TRBJ2-3
CDR3nt: TGTGCCAGCAGTACATCCTCTAGGGGGGCCAACGTCCTGACTTTC; CDR3aa: CASSTSSRGANVLTF; abundance: NA; len: 15; d_gene: NA; v_gene: TRBV7-3; j_gene: TRBJ2-6
CDR3nt: TGTGCCAGCAGCCACAGGGATGAGCAGTTCTTC; CDR3aa: CASSHRDEQFF; abundance: NA; len: 11; d_gene: NA; v_gene: TRBV12-3/TRBV12-4; j_gene: TRBJ2-1
CDR3nt: TGCAGCGCCGACGGAGGGTCCGGAGATACGCAGTATTTT; CDR3aa: CSADGGSGDTQYF; abundance: NA; len: 13; d_gene: NA; v_gene: TRBV29-1; j_gene: TRBJ2-3
CDR3nt: TGTGCCAGCAGCTTTGAAGTACCCGGCGGTGAGCAGTTCTTC; CDR3aa: CASSFEVPGGEQFF; abundance: NA; len: 14; d_gene: NA; v_gene: TRBV5-4; j_gene: TRBJ2-1
CDR3nt: TGTGCCAGCAGCGGGGACGGAGGTTACGAGCAGTACTTC; CDR3aa: CASSGDGGYEQYF; abundance: few; len: 13; d_gene: NA; v_gene: TRBV3-1; j_gene: TRBJ2-7
CDR3nt: TGTGCCAGCAGTGGAGCGGGAGGTGGCAATGAGCAGTTCTTC; CDR3aa: CASSGAGGGNEQFF; abundance: NA; len: 14; d_gene: TRBD2; v_gene: TRBV6-1; j_gene: TRBJ2-1
CDR3nt: TGCGCCAGCAGCCAAGTAAAGTTAGGCTACCAGAACACTGAAGCTTTCTTT; CDR3aa: CASSQVKLGYQNTEAFF; abundance: NA; len: 17; d_gene: NA; v_gene: TRBV4-3; j_gene: TRBJ1-1
CDR3nt: TGTGCCAGCAGTTTATCGGGCAGGGGTCCCTACGAGCAGTACTTC; CDR3aa: CASSLSGRGPYEQYF; abundance: few; len: 15; d_gene: NA; v_gene: TRBV27; j_gene: TRBJ2-7
CDR3nt: TGTGCCATCAGTGAGTCACAGGGGGAAGCTTTCTTT; CDR3aa: CAISESQGEAFF; abundance: NA; len: 12; d_gene: TRBD1; v_gene: TRBV10-3; j_gene: TRBJ1-1
CDR3nt: TGTGCCAGCAGCCAAGATCGGGGGGCCGAGACCCAGTACTTC; CDR3aa: CASSQDRGAETQYF; abundance: many; len: 14; d_gene: NA; v_gene: TRBV4-2; j_gene: TRBJ2-5
CDR3nt: TGTGCCAGCAGCCCCCTTGGGGCGGGGGGGCCGGAGAATGAGCAGTTCTTC; CDR3aa: CASSPLGAGGPENEQFF; abundance: few; len: 17; d_gene: TRBD2; v_gene: TRBV4-2; j_gene: TRBJ2-1
CDR3nt: TGCGCCAGCAGCCAAGCGGAGGGGAGTCGTGGCTACACCTTC; CDR3aa: CASSQAEGSRGYTF; abundance: many; len: 14; d_gene: NA; v_gene: TRBV4-1; j_gene: TRBJ1-2
CDR3nt: TGTGCCAGCAGTCAGACACCCGGGACAGGGGGAGAGTACGAGCAGTACTTC; CDR3aa: CASSQTPGTGGEYEQYF; abundance: few; len: 17; d_gene: TRBD1; v_gene: TRBV28; j_gene: TRBJ2-7
CDR3nt: TGTGCCAGCAGCGCCAACCTCGAGTTGGATACCCAGTACTTC; CDR3aa: CASSANLELDTQYF; abundance: many; len: 14; d_gene: NA; v_gene: TRBV9; j_gene: TRBJ2-5
CDR3nt: TGTGCCAGCTCACCTGGACTAGCGGTAAACACCGGGGAGCTGTTTTTT; CDR3aa: CASSPGLAVNTGELFF; abundance: few; len: 16; d_gene: TRBD2; v_gene: TRBV18; j_gene: TRBJ2-2
CDR3nt: TGTGCCAGCAGTTTAGGAGGGAATTTAAATTCACCCCTCCACTTT; CDR3aa: CASSLGGNLNSPLHF; abundance: NA; len: 15; d_gene: NA; v_gene: TRBV12-3/TRBV12-4; j_gene: TRBJ1-6
CDR3nt: TGTGCCAGCAGCTTAGGGATTAGCGGGTTCTCCTACAATGAGCAGTTCTTC; CDR3aa: CASSLGISGFSYNEQFF; abundance: NA; len: 17; d_gene: TRBD2; v_gene: TRBV7-9; j_gene: TRBJ2-1